This is a list of T cell receptor beta chains from one sample in a study of cytomegalovirus exposure and HLA in healthy donors. Sequenced by immunoSEQ multiplex PCR; TCRdb stores in-frame clones only, minus some. Seen here are 150,000 or so clones, about three quarters observed once, and the top ten hold 7%. The sequenced sample consisted of PBMCs. The source of these receptors is a woman in her forties in good health and CMV-seropositive. The CDR3 runs from the conserved cysteine through the conserved F or W. Fields, in order: V gene, J gene, CDR3 protein.

v_call: TRBV9
j_call: TRBJ2-2
cdr3_aa: CASSWTSGLTGELFF

v_call: TRBV7-2
j_call: TRBJ2-7
cdr3_aa: CASSPSPKAGSYEQYF

v_call: TRBV11-2
j_call: TRBJ2-2
cdr3_aa: CASSSRDRGLPGELFF

v_call: TRBV11-1
j_call: TRBJ2-7
cdr3_aa: CASSLRQSSSVQYF

v_call: TRBV9
j_call: TRBJ1-3
cdr3_aa: CASSVAVGLGNTIYF

v_call: TRBV7-3
j_call: TRBJ2-2
cdr3_aa: CASSPRKGSEGGELFF

v_call: TRBV7-8
j_call: TRBJ2-7
cdr3_aa: CASSILAGAGEQYF

v_call: TRBV19
j_call: TRBJ1-1
cdr3_aa: CASSAEQGKNTEAFF

v_call: TRBV7-2
j_call: TRBJ1-2
cdr3_aa: CASSFGVYGGYTF

v_call: TRBV15
j_call: TRBJ2-6
cdr3_aa: CATSNRLSGANGLTF

v_call: TRBV19
j_call: TRBJ1-6
cdr3_aa: CASSPVGQSDGISPLHF

v_call: TRBV28
j_call: TRBJ2-5
cdr3_aa: CASSLGLAGGILGETQYF

v_call: TRBV7-8
j_call: TRBJ2-1
cdr3_aa: CASRASGGSYNEQFF

v_call: TRBV14
j_call: TRBJ1-2
cdr3_aa: CASSQVAPGQGVRGYTF

v_call: TRBV9
j_call: TRBJ2-5
cdr3_aa: CASSVYGGALETQYF

v_call: TRBV30
j_call: TRBJ1-1
cdr3_aa: CAYTRGPTEAFF

v_call: TRBV27
j_call: TRBJ2-3
cdr3_aa: CASSRQISTDTQYF

v_call: TRBV6-5
j_call: TRBJ2-1
cdr3_aa: CASSYLGGGAYNEQFF

v_call: TRBV12-5
j_call: TRBJ2-3
cdr3_aa: CASGLSSRANTQYF

v_call: TRBV25-1
j_call: TRBJ2-5
cdr3_aa: CASRPSGGAFSGETQYF

v_call: TRBV9
j_call: TRBJ1-6
cdr3_aa: CASSVGSGSDSPLHF

v_call: TRBV30
j_call: TRBJ1-6
cdr3_aa: CAWSPGGSPLHF

v_call: TRBV7-8
j_call: TRBJ2-2
cdr3_aa: CASSRGSGRNTGELFF

v_call: TRBV27
j_call: TRBJ2-7
cdr3_aa: CASRSGVYEQYF

v_call: TRBV2
j_call: TRBJ2-1
cdr3_aa: CASSVIWTSGSNEQFF

v_call: TRBV19
j_call: TRBJ1-2
cdr3_aa: CASSIAGSYTF

v_call: TRBV10-3
j_call: TRBJ1-1
cdr3_aa: CATQTGSLEAFF

v_call: TRBV15
j_call: TRBJ2-3
cdr3_aa: CATSMRYTDTQYF

v_call: TRBV9
j_call: TRBJ1-2
cdr3_aa: CASSVGGVRGYTF

v_call: TRBV7-2
j_call: TRBJ2-7
cdr3_aa: CASSLVAGISYEQYF

v_call: TRBV6-5
j_call: TRBJ1-2
cdr3_aa: CASSYSGQGGYTF

v_call: TRBV4-2
j_call: TRBJ2-4
cdr3_aa: CASSQEATGTSGGDPAKNIQYF

v_call: TRBV2
j_call: TRBJ2-7
cdr3_aa: CASMRVQGPSYEQYF

v_call: TRBV4-2
j_call: TRBJ1-1
cdr3_aa: CASTTIGRVNTEAFF

v_call: TRBV5-8
j_call: TRBJ1-1
cdr3_aa: CASSLADRGEAFF

v_call: TRBV7-9
j_call: TRBJ2-1
cdr3_aa: CASSLWRGISYNEQFF

v_call: TRBV7-2
j_call: TRBJ2-7
cdr3_aa: CASSLGGPGYEQYF

v_call: TRBV7-2
j_call: TRBJ2-2
cdr3_aa: CASSLDTSVTGELFF

v_call: TRBV9
j_call: TRBJ2-3
cdr3_aa: CASSVIGALSTDTQYF

v_call: TRBV29-1
j_call: TRBJ1-5
cdr3_aa: CSVLERIGQPQHF

v_call: TRBV29-1
j_call: TRBJ1-5
cdr3_aa: CSASTGTSQPQHF

v_call: TRBV7-9
j_call: TRBJ1-4
cdr3_aa: CASSLAQGGAEKLFF

v_call: TRBV19
j_call: TRBJ2-7
cdr3_aa: CASSIPRKLYEQYF

v_call: TRBV7-2
j_call: TRBJ2-1
cdr3_aa: CASSLGLSSYNEQFF

v_call: TRBV6-5
j_call: TRBJ2-5
cdr3_aa: CASSRGTGLQETQYF

v_call: TRBV2
j_call: TRBJ1-1
cdr3_aa: CASRREGQTASEAFF

v_call: TRBV30
j_call: TRBJ2-5
cdr3_aa: CAWRGEGSETQYF

v_call: TRBV28
j_call: TRBJ2-2
cdr3_aa: CASSPRPVTGELFF

v_call: TRBV11-2
j_call: TRBJ2-7
cdr3_aa: CASSGGLIGEQYF

v_call: TRBV7-2
j_call: TRBJ2-4
cdr3_aa: CASSLRDFGKIQYF

v_call: TRBV4-2
j_call: TRBJ1-6
cdr3_aa: CASSPDGIGTVGGRSNSPLHF

v_call: TRBV4-3
j_call: TRBJ2-3
cdr3_aa: CASSRGSGGTDTQYF

v_call: TRBV6-1
j_call: TRBJ1-5
cdr3_aa: CASSELRDTSNQPQHF

v_call: TRBV19
j_call: TRBJ1-5
cdr3_aa: CASSIGPSNQPQHF

v_call: TRBV2
j_call: TRBJ1-2
cdr3_aa: CASSAASTNYGYTF